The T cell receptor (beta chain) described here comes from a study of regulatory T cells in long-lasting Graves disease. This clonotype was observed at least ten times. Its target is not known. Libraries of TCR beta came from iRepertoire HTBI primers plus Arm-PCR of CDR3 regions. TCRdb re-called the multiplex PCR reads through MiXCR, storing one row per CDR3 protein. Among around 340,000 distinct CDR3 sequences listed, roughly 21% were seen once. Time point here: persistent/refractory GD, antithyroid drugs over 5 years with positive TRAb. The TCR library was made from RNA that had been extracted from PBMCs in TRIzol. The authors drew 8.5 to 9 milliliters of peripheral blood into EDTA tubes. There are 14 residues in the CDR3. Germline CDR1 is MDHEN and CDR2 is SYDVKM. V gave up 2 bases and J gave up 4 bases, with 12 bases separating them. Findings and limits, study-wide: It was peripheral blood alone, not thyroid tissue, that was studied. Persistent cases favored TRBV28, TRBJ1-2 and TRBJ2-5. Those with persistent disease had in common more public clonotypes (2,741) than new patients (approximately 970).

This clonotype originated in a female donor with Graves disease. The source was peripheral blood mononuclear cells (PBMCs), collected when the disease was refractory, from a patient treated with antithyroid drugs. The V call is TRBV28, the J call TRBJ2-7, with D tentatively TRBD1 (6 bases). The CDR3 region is CASSLEGTPYEQYF. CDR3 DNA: TGTGCCAGCAGTTTAGAGGGGACACCTTACGAGCAGTACTTC.